Below, 30 T cell receptor beta chains from the same sample are listed, as sequenced in a study of T cell responses to AZD1222 COVID-19 vaccine. Here immunoSEQ multiplex PCR was the method, and the copy in TCRdb shows in-frame clones only, minus some. The data show around 140,000 clones, over 90% seen once. This specimen consisted of peripheral blood, obtained on day 0 of AZD1222 vaccination. The receptors shown here come from an adult in good health.

The rearrangement links TRBV18 to TRBJ1-1; TRBD1 matches 7 bases. The V gene's germline CDR1 is KGHSH and CDR2 LQKENI. The CDR3 contains 12 residues. V shed 6 bases, J shed 8 bases, and the junction held 6 bases outside the gene matches. This CDR3 is CASSPGQQEAFF. Here the CDR3 DNA reads TGTGCCAGCTCCCCGGGACAGCAAGAAGCTTTCTTT.

The V call is TRBV7-2, the J call TRBJ2-3; 8 nucleotides match TRBD2. V trimming: 7 bases; J trimming: 5 bases; junction bases outside the gene matches: 8. The CDR3 extends over 14 amino acids. The germline V gene encodes CDR1 SGHTA and CDR2 FQGNSA. The CDR3 DNA follows: TGTGCCAGCACCCGCCCGGCGGGAGGAGATACGCAGTATTTT. It encodes CASTRPAGGDTQYF. Looking up the rest from reference TRBV7-2 and TRBJ2-3 gives the full variable domain: GAGVSQSPSNKVTEKGKDVELRCDPISGHTALYWYRQSLGQGLEFLIYFQGNSAPDKSGLPSDRFSAERTGGSVSTLTIQRTQQEDSAVYLCASTRPAGGDTQYFGPGTRLTVL.

The chain recombines TRBV18 with TRBJ1-6, with D tentatively TRBD1 (6 bases). Germline-derived CDR1 and CDR2 are KGHSH and LQKENI. V lost 4 bases and J 9 bases, leaving 13 bases between the germline ends. CDR3 size: 14 residues. DNA for the CDR3: TGTGCCAGCTCACTTCCAGGGGATATTTCACCCCTCCACTTT. Protein product: CASSLPGDISPLHF.

The chain has TRBV25-1 and TRBJ1-3; 7 nucleotides line up with TRBD1. The CDR3 length is 15 residues. Germline CDR1 and CDR2: MGHDK and SYGVNS. V gave up 5 bases and J gave up 3 bases; unmatched junction bases: 7. The CDR3 spells CASSSGTVGGNTIYF. The DNA of the CDR3 is TGTGCCAGCAGTTCCGGGACAGTCGGTGGAAACACCATATATTTT.

V and J are TRBV4-1 and TRBJ2-1; D is ambiguous. This CDR3 comprises 15 residues. Trimming took off 3 bases at V and 2 bases at J, with 11 bases between the two ends. Germline CDR1 reads MGHRA; CDR2 reads YSYEKL. As DNA, the CDR3 is TGCGCCAGCAGCCAGGGCCGGGCTACCTACAATGAGCAGTTCTTC. It yields the protein CASSQGRATYNEQFF.

V usage is TRBV27 and J usage is TRBJ2-1, with a weak D call TRBD2 (6 bases). Per the germline V gene, CDR1 is MNHEY and CDR2 is SMNVEV (reference sequence). This CDR3 spans 17 amino acids. Trimming took off 2 bases at V and 5 bases at J, with 19 bases between the two ends. As DNA, the CDR3 is TGTGCCAGCAGTTTAGTTCCAGGTTCTACGGGAGACAATGAGCAGTTCTTC. Its translation is CASSLVPGSTGDNEQFF.

The chain combines TRBV7-3 with TRBJ2-1; D ambiguous. The CDR3 is 15 residues long. V lost 2 bases and J 0 bases, leaving 8 bases between the germline ends. Per germline, CDR1 SGHTA and CDR2 FQGTGA. CDR3 loop: CASSLPSSSYNEQFF. The CDR3 DNA is TGTGCCAGCAGCTTACCCTCGTCCTCCTACAATGAGCAGTTCTTC.

The chain uses TRBV19 and TRBJ2-4; D may be TRBD1 (6 bases). The length of the CDR3 is 18 residues. Between the trimmed V and J ends, which lost 5 bases and 0 bases, there was a span of 20 bases. Germline assignment: CDR1 LNHDA and CDR2 SQIVND (reference sequence). For the CDR3, the DNA is TGTGCCAGTAGTCTCCGAACCAACAGGGAGCTAGCCAAAAACATTCAGTACTTC. Translated: CASSLRTNRELAKNIQYF.

J is TRBJ1-5 and V is TRBV2; 9 positions agree with TRBD1. Losses at the gene ends were 6 bases for V and 1 base for J; bases not matched to a gene: 10. This CDR3 contains 17 residues. Germline CDR1 and CDR2: SNHLY and FYNNEI. CDR3 nucleotide sequence: TGTGCCAGCAGGAGAAACCCGGGACAGGGAAGCAATCAGCCCCAGCATTTT. As protein: CASRRNPGQGSNQPQHF.

The J gene is TRBJ1-5, the V gene TRBV19, with a possible D match to TRBD1 (6 bases). V lost 7 bases, J lost 1 base, and 23 bases lay in between. Germline V gene data show CDR1 as LNHDA and CDR2 as SQIVND (reference sequence). This CDR3 comprises 18 residues. DNA for the CDR3: TGTGCCAGTAAACAATTACGCAGGGGAGGATTGAGCAATCAGCCCCAGCATTTT. Translation gives CASKQLRRGGLSNQPQHF.

This chain connects TRBV27 to TRBJ2-1; no clear D gene. V shed 0 bases and J shed 6 bases, with 12 bases lying between them. This CDR3 contains 15 residues. Germline V gene lookup returns CDR1 MNHEY and CDR2 SMNVEV (reference sequence). DNA of the CDR3: TGTGCCAGCAGTTTATCGGCGGCAAGATTCAATGAGCAGTTCTTC. Amino acids: CASSLSAARFNEQFF.

The gene calls are TRBV5-1 and TRBJ2-7; TRBD2 might be the D (7 bases). Germline V gene lookup returns CDR1 SGHRS and CDR2 YFSETQ. This CDR3 contains 14 residues. Trimming left V 0 bases short and J 4 bases short, with 11 bases between. The CDR3 region has the DNA TGCGCCAGCAGCTTGGCCAGGGGAGGGTACGAGCAGTACTTC. Its translation is CASSLARGGYEQYF.

The sample holds a few counts of this clone. This chain connects TRBV5-5 to TRBJ1-2, with D hard to call. The CDR3 totals 14 residues. V lost 0 bases, J lost 3 bases, and 9 bases lay in between. CDR1 is SGHKS and CDR2 is YYEKEE in the germline V gene (reference sequence). The CDR3 protein is CASSLDLGHYGYTF. The DNA of the CDR3 is TGTGCCAGCAGCTTGGATCTAGGGCACTATGGCTACACCTTC.

This clone turned up a few times. The chain carries TRBV6-2 or TRBV6-3 and TRBJ2-7; D might be TRBD1 (5 bases). The CDR3 totals 11 residues. Between the trimmed V and J ends, which lost 6 bases and 10 bases, there was a span of 13 bases. CDR1 is MNHEY and CDR2 is SVGEGT in the germline V gene. The CDR3: CASSLTATQYF. Written as DNA, the CDR3 is TGTGCCAGCAGCCTGACAGCAACCCAGTACTTC.

The J gene is TRBJ1-1, the V gene TRBV2; D is ambiguous. Germline assignment: CDR1 SNHLY and CDR2 FYNNEI. Trimming removed 4 bases at V and 2 bases at J, with 8 bases between. CDR3 length: 13 amino acids. Here the CDR3 DNA reads TGTGCCAGCAGTGGACCGGGAAACACTGAAGCTTTCTTT. This gives the protein CASSGPGNTEAFF. Supplemented by reference TRBV2 and TRBJ1-1, the full variable domain reads EPEVTQTPSHQVTQMGQEVILRCVPISNHLYFYWYRQILGQKVEFLVSFYNNEISEKSEIFDDQFSVERPDGSNFTLKIRSTKLEDSAMYFCASSGPGNTEAFFGQGTRLTVV.

This rearrangement joins TRBV4-2 to TRBJ2-2; weak D call: TRBD2 (5 bases). V lost 6 bases to trimming and J lost 2 bases, with 13 bases between them. This CDR3 has 15 residues. CDR1 LGHNA and CDR2 YNFKEQ come from the germline V gene. CDR3 region: CASRHLSANTGELFF. CDR3 in DNA: TGTGCCAGCAGGCATCTTAGCGCCAACACCGGGGAGCTGTTTTTT.

This chain links TRBV4-3 with TRBJ1-1, with unresolved D. The germline V and J ends were trimmed by 2 bases and 3 bases, with 13 bases remaining between them. CDR3 length: 15 amino acids. Per the germline V gene, CDR1 is LGHNA and CDR2 is YSLEER. The CDR3 nucleotides are TGCGCCAGCAGCCAAATCCCCCTTTCCCACACTGAAGCTTTCTTT. Amino acid sequence: CASSQIPLSHTEAFF.

The rearrangement joins TRBV14 to TRBJ2-3, with D possibly being TRBD1 or TRBD2 (6 bases each). CDR1 SGHDN and CDR2 FVKESK come from the germline V gene. V dropped 4 bases and J dropped 3 bases, with 17 bases sitting between them. The CDR3 spans 16 residues. CDR3 in amino acids: CASSLGSGARTDTQYF. The CDR3 bases are TGTGCCAGCAGCCTAGGTTCGGGGGCACGAACAGATACGCAGTATTTT.

The chain is built from TRBV6-4 and TRBJ2-3, with TRBD2 matching over 10 bases. CDR3 size: 15 residues. The ends lost 2 bases at V and 2 bases at J; junction bases unmatched: 1. From germline, CDR1 is MRHNA and CDR2 SNTAGT. The CDR3 DNA follows: TGTGCCAGCAGTGACAGCGGGAGGGCCACAGATACGCAGTATTTT. Protein sequence: CASSDSGRATDTQYF.

This clone has only a few counts. CDR3 in amino acids: CASSIDLFQGASEAFF. CDR3 nucleotides: TGTGCCAGTAGTATAGATCTCTTCCAGGGGGCGTCTGAAGCTTTCTTT. J is TRBJ1-1 and V is TRBV19, with 8 bases matching TRBD1. The J segment lost 6 bases and the V segment lost 0 bases, leaving 9 bases of the junction unmatched. The CDR3 contains 16 residues. Looked up from germline, CDR1 is LNHDA and CDR2 is SQIVND (reference sequence).

This rearrangement joins TRBV7-9 to TRBJ1-3; 7 nucleotides agree with TRBD1. The ends lost 4 bases at V and 2 bases at J; junction bases unmatched: 5. This CDR3 is 15 amino acids long. Looked up from germline, CDR1 is SEHNR and CDR2 is FQNEAQ (reference sequence). In DNA form, the CDR3 reads TGTGCCAGCAGCTCGGAGGGACAGCCTGGAAACACCATATATTTT. Protein product: CASSSEGQPGNTIYF.

This chain uses TRBV6-2 or TRBV6-3 with TRBJ2-6; D is perhaps TRBD2 (6 bases). Germline CDR1 and CDR2: MNHEY and SVGEGT. The CDR3 consists of 14 residues. With 6 bases removed from V and 0 bases from J, the gap between germline ends came to 6 bases. The CDR3 is CASSGGSGANVLTF. CDR3 DNA: TGTGCCAGCAGCGGGGGCTCTGGGGCCAACGTCCTGACTTTC.

The V gene is TRBV19, the J gene TRBJ2-3; 9 positions agree with TRBD2. The V gene end was trimmed by 6 bases and the J gene end by 5 bases; junction bases not matched to a gene: 9. Germline CDR1 and CDR2: LNHDA and SQIVND (reference sequence). The CDR3 consists of 15 residues. DNA of the CDR3: TGTGCCAGTAGCGGGGGCGGGAGGGCCTTAGATACGCAGTATTTT. It codes for CASSGGGRALDTQYF.

The rearrangement uses TRBV7-9 and TRBJ1-6; 9 bases align to TRBD1. The germline V gene has CDR1 SEHNR and CDR2 FQNEAQ (reference sequence). This CDR3 has 14 residues. Trimming removed 4 bases from V and 5 bases from J; junction bases left unmatched: 0. The CDR3 region is CASSWTGDNSPLHF. CDR3 nucleotides: TGTGCCAGCAGCTGGACAGGGGATAATTCACCCCTCCACTTT.

This chain uses TRBV4-1 with TRBJ1-4, with D tentatively TRBD1 (5 bases). This CDR3 contains 16 residues. V was cut by 0 bases and J by 7 bases, with 15 bases left in between. Germline V gene sequence: CDR1 MGHRA, CDR2 YSYEKL. The CDR3 protein is CASSQDGGQRGEKLFF. Written as DNA, the CDR3 is TGCGCCAGCAGCCAAGATGGAGGCCAGAGGGGTGAAAAACTGTTTTTT.

This clone appeared a single time. The chain has TRBV19 and TRBJ1-5, with D uncertain. Germline V gene sequence: CDR1 LNHDA, CDR2 SQIVND (reference sequence). Trimming cost V 4 bases and J 0 bases, with 16 bases left between them. CDR3 length: 17 residues. For the CDR3, the DNA is TGTGCCAGTAGTAAAGTGTTGTCGGGATATAGCAATCAGCCCCAGCATTTT. This translates into CASSKVLSGYSNQPQHF.

The chain uses TRBV19 and TRBJ2-7; 9 bases are a match to TRBD1. The germline V gene has CDR1 LNHDA and CDR2 SQIVND (reference sequence). This CDR3 is 14 amino acids long. V was clipped by 7 bases and J by 2 bases; unmatched bases: 6. The CDR3 sequence: CASTKTGGPYEQYF. The CDR3 coding sequence is TGTGCCAGTACCAAAACAGGGGGCCCCTACGAGCAGTACTTC.

The chain uses TRBV9 and TRBJ2-3, with TRBD2 identical over 13 bases. The ends lost 0 bases at V and 3 bases at J; junction bases unmatched: 7. CDR1 and CDR2 from the germline V gene are SGDLS and YYNGEE. The CDR3 runs 18 residues. Here the CDR3 DNA reads TGTGCCAGCAGCGTAGATTCCGGACTAGCGGGAGTTACAGATACGCAGTATTTT. Its protein is CASSVDSGLAGVTDTQYF.

The chain is built from TRBV5-1 and TRBJ2-1, with 12 positions matching TRBD2. After removal of 4 bases from V and 5 bases from J, the junction contained 10 bases not matched to a gene. Per the germline V gene, CDR1 is SGHRS and CDR2 is YFSETQ. The CDR3 loop spans 17 amino acids. This CDR3 reads CASSGRQGLAGNNEQFF. For the CDR3, the DNA is TGCGCCAGCAGCGGGCGACAAGGACTAGCGGGGAACAATGAGCAGTTCTTC.

The genes are TRBV7-8 and TRBJ1-6, with 7 bases fitting TRBD1. This CDR3 comprises 15 residues. Germline CDR1 and CDR2: SGHVS and FQNEAQ. Trimming removed 5 bases from V and 9 bases from J; junction bases left unmatched: 10. The CDR3 DNA sequence: TGTGCCAGCAGCCTGCGACAGGGCCAAGGTTCACCCCTCCACTTT. Translating gives CASSLRQGQGSPLHF.